These 7 T cell receptor beta chains share one sample of origin, sequenced in a study of T cells in Graves' hyperthyroidism and ophthalmopathy. Amplified TCR beta CDR3 regions came from RNA transcripts. HTBI primers were employed in a first-round RT-PCR of the TCR CDR3. A single record per CDR3 protein comes from TCRdb applying MiXCR to the multiplex PCR reads. Counted here are around 480,000 distinct CDR3 sequences, roughly an eighth occurring once; the ten biggest clones make up over 15%. Material for sequencing was blood. The origin of the receptors is a woman aged 18-30 years with Graves' hyperthyroidism.

The genes are TRBV5-6 and TRBJ2-1; 9 positions match TRBD2. Germline CDR1 reads SGHDT; CDR2 reads YYEEEE. The V segment lost 0 bases and the J segment 6 bases; nucleotides outside the gene matches: 10. The CDR3 is 17 residues long. The CDR3 DNA reads TGTGCCAGCAGCTTGGCCCCGGGACTAGCACCCGGCAATGAGCAGTTCTTC. Amino acid sequence: CASSLAPGLAPGNEQFF.

This clonotype was recorded many times. The chain is built from TRBV30 and TRBJ1-1; no definite D call. The CDR3 consists of 14 residues. Germline values: CDR1 GTSNPN, CDR2 SVGIG (reference sequence). V lost 6 bases and J lost 6, with 20 bases in between. CDR3 region: CACSTVFIWSEAFF. For the CDR3, the DNA is TGTGCCTGTTCCACAGTGTTCATTTGGTCTGAAGCTTTCTTT.

This clonotype showed up many times. The chain recombines TRBV12-5 with TRBJ1-1, with D unclear. Germline V gene lookup returns CDR1 LGHNT and CDR2 FRNRAP. Trimming removed 7 bases at V and 1 base at J, with 7 bases between. The CDR3 runs 12 residues. The CDR3 bases are TGTGCTAGTGCCCGGACGAACACTGAAGCTTTCTTT. Translating it yields CASARTNTEAFF.

There are many counts of this clonotype. The chain is built from TRBV12-3 or TRBV12-4 and TRBJ2-7; D is unresolved. The CDR3 loop spans 12 amino acids. Trimming took 5 bases from V and 3 from J, leaving 8 bases between them. In nucleotides, the CDR3 is TGTGCCAGCAGTCTTTCTGGCTACGAGCAGTACGTC. This translates into CASSLSGYEQYV.

V usage is TRBV18 and J usage is TRBJ2-1, with 7 nucleotides matching TRBD1. Germline CDR1 KGHSH, CDR2 LQKENI. J gave up 8 bases and V 3 bases, and 13 bases lay outside the gene matches. This CDR3 region has 16 residues. The CDR3 DNA reads as TGTGCCAGCTCACCCTCTAAGGGGGCTCCCTGGGATGAGCAGTTCTTC. Translation gives CASSPSKGAPWDEQFF.

Many counts were recorded for this clonotype. V gene TRBV27 combines with J gene TRBJ2-3, with D possibly TRBD1 on 5 matching bases. The length of the CDR3 is 15 residues. The germline V and J ends were trimmed by 3 bases and 3 bases, with 13 bases remaining between them. Germline assignment: CDR1 MNHEY and CDR2 SMNVEV (reference sequence). CDR3 amino acids: CASSLDRTMTDTQYF. CDR3 coding DNA: TGTGCCAGCAGTTTGGATCGGACAATGACAGATACGCAGTATTTT.

This clonotype was detected only a few times. The V and J genes are TRBV7-6 and TRBJ1-1; 11 nucleotides agree with TRBD1. V shed 2 bases and J 6 bases; nucleotides not matched to a gene: 5. The V gene's germline CDR1 is SGHVS and CDR2 FNYEAQ. The CDR3 contains 15 residues. The DNA of the CDR3 is TGTGCCAGCAGCTTATGGGGACAGGGGGGCGCTGAAGCTTTCTTT. Translation gives CASSLWGQGGAEAFF.